A selection of T cell receptor beta chains follows, all from one sample in a study of blood T cell repertoires in COVID-19. The table came from immunoSEQ multiplex PCR; TCRdb's copy has only in-frame clones and leaves some out. The sample has 100,000 to 150,000 clones, approximately 90% seen once. Sequences were obtained from peripheral blood. The receptors here all came from a man in his forties or fifties with acute or convalescent COVID-19. Both conserved end residues are part of each CDR3. A D gene is named only where the DNA matches it firmly. Rows give clone size only sometimes, using once, few, many, or a class for an expanded clone.

J | V | size | D | DNA | CDR3
TRBJ2-1 | TRBV5-3 | - | TRBD2 | TGTGCCAGAAGCTGCTCTCAAAGCGGGAGGAGCAATGAGCAGTTCTTC | CARSCSQSGRSNEQFF
TRBJ2-5 | TRBV9 | once | TRBD1 | TGTGCCAGCAGTGGGGGACAGGGGTGGGAGACCCAGTACTTC | CASSGGQGWETQYF
TRBJ2-7 | TRBV6-5 | - | TRBD1 | TGTGCCAGCAAAAGCCGGGACAGGGGGCCCTACGAGCAGTACTTC | CASKSRDRGPYEQYF
TRBJ1-2 | TRBV6-5 | - | TRBD1 | TGTGCCAGCAGTTACAGGGACAGGGTAAATGGCTACACCTTC | CASSYRDRVNGYTF
TRBJ1-1 | TRBV18 | once | - | TGTGCCAGCTCACCACCGATTAAGGCGGCTCAGTACACTGAAGCTTTCTTT | CASSPPIKAAQYTEAFF
TRBJ2-2 | TRBV18 | - | TRBD1 | TGTGCCAGCTCACCTCTGAGACAGGGGGCGTCCGGGGAGCTGTTTTTT | CASSPLRQGASGELFF
TRBJ2-6 | TRBV7-9 | - | - | TGTGCCAGCAGCTTAGGGGCCGGACAAACTGGGGCCAACGTCCTGACTTTC | CASSLGAGQTGANVLTF
TRBJ1-6 | TRBV6-6 | - | - | TGTGCCAGCAGTATCTCAGAGGAATCACCCCTCCACTTT | CASSISEESPLHF
TRBJ2-7 | TRBV9 | once | - | TGTGCCAGCTACAAGGAGGGCCGCGGGGCCCTTGGGTGGGAGCAGTACTTC | CASYKEGRGALGWEQYF
TRBJ2-5 | TRBV6-1 | - | TRBD1 | TGTGCCAGCAGTGAAACCCCACAGGGGTGGGTCCAAGAGACCCAGTACTTC | CASSETPQGWVQETQYF
TRBJ2-7 | TRBV9 | few | TRBD1 | TGTGCCAGCAGTGAACAGGGGGCGGGCGGCGTTGAGCAGTACTTC | CASSEQGAGGVEQYF
TRBJ1-6 | TRBV5-8 | - | - | TGTGCCAGCAGCTTTTCCATTCGGGGTTCACCCCTCCACTTT | CASSFSIRGSPLHF
TRBJ1-1 | TRBV5-1 | - | - | TGCGCCAGCAGTCCGGTCCAGAGACAGCCAAACACTGAAGCTTTCTTT | CASSPVQRQPNTEAFF
TRBJ2-7 | TRBV10-2 | - | TRBD2 | TGCGCCAGCAGCGCCGTACCTCTAGCGGGAGGGCCCATCTACGAGCAGTACTTC | CASSAVPLAGGPIYEQYF
TRBJ2-2 | TRBV7-6 | - | - | TGTGCCAGCAGCTTACGAGGGAACACCGGGGAGCTGTTTTTT | CASSLRGNTGELFF
TRBJ1-1 | TRBV29-1 | - | TRBD1 | TGCAGCGTTGTGAGTCGAGGGGGCCTGAACACTGAAGCTTTCTTT | CSVVSRGGLNTEAFF
TRBJ1-3 | TRBV5-1 | - | - | TGCGCCAGCAGCTTGGAGGGAGGTGGAAACACCATATATTTT | CASSLEGGGNTIYF
TRBJ1-1 | TRBV18 | few | - | TGTGCCAGCTCACGCGTAACAGGGTACCCGAACACTGAAGCTTTCTTT | CASSRVTGYPNTEAFF
TRBJ2-2 | TRBV4-1 | - | TRBD2 | TGCGCCAGCAGCCAAGTAGCGGGAGATACCGGGGAGCTGTTTTTT | CASSQVAGDTGELFF
TRBJ2-3 | TRBV5-1 | - | - | TGCGCCAGCAGCTTGGCCCGTAACACAGATACGCAGTATTTT | CASSLARNTDTQYF
TRBJ1-4 | TRBV2 | - | - | TGTGCCAGCAGGGGGGGTTCAACTAATGAAAAACTGTTTTTT | CASRGGSTNEKLFF
TRBJ2-5 | TRBV18 | - | TRBD2 | TGTGCCATGGGGAGCGGGGATCGAAAGACCCAGTACTTC | CAMGSGDRKTQYF
TRBJ1-3 | TRBV12-3/TRBV12-4 | once | - | TGTGCCAGCAGCATCTACTCTGGAAACACCATATATTTT | CASSIYSGNTIYF
TRBJ2-2 | TRBV10-3 | - | - | TGTGCCATCAGTGATAGAACCGGGGAGCTGTTTTTT | CAISDRTGELFF
TRBJ2-2 | TRBV11-3 | - | TRBD1 | TGTGCCAGCAGGACAGGGGGCAGCTCCGGGGAGCTGTTTTTT | CASRTGGSSGELFF
TRBJ2-2 | TRBV24-1 | - | TRBD2 | TGTGCCACCATGTCGACTAGCGGGCTTACCGGGGAGCTGTTTTTT | CATMSTSGLTGELFF
TRBJ1-6 | TRBV7-2 | - | TRBD1 | TGTGCCAGCAGCCAGCAGGCAGGGGGCAATAATTCACCCCTCCACTTT | CASSQQAGGNNSPLHF
TRBJ1-3 | TRBV7-6 | - | - | TGTGCCAGCAGCTTGAGGGGGAACTCTGGAAACACCATATATTTT | CASSLRGNSGNTIYF
TRBJ1-2 | TRBV7-2 | few | TRBD1 | TGTGCCAGCAGCCCACCCTATGGGACAGGGAGGAACTATGGCTACACCTTC | CASSPPYGTGRNYGYTF
TRBJ1-2 | TRBV7-8 | - | - | TGTGCCAGCAGCGTGGACGGGAGAGCTGGCTACACCTTC | CASSVDGRAGYTF
TRBJ2-5 | TRBV4-1 | - | TRBD1 | TGCGCCAGCAGCCAACCAACCGGGACAGGTGGAGAGACCCAGTACTTC | CASSQPTGTGGETQYF
TRBJ1-2 | TRBV30 | - | TRBD1 | TGTGCCTGGAGTCGACAGGGAAATGGCTACACCTTC | CAWSRQGNGYTF
TRBJ1-1 | TRBV7-9 | - | TRBD1 | TGTGCCAGCCCCAATACAGGGGCCCCTGAAGCTTTCTTT | CASPNTGAPEAFF
TRBJ1-2 | TRBV10-3 | - | - | TGTGCCATCAGTGATCTGAGGAGGGAGATAGGGGCTCCGTCAGAGTCAAACTATGGCTACACCTTC | CAISDLRREIGAPSESNYGYTF
TRBJ2-2 | TRBV5-1 | - | TRBD1 | TGCGCCAGCAGCGGTGACAGGGGAAAGAACACCGGGGAGCTGTTTTTT | CASSGDRGKNTGELFF
TRBJ2-2 | TRBV11-2 | few | TRBD2 | TGTGCCAGCAGCTCTCGGACTAGCGGGGGTACCGGGGAGCTGTTTTTT | CASSSRTSGGTGELFF